This record looks at one TCR beta chain sequence and its context. The antigen this receptor binds is unknown. No quality values exist for individual bases; no much larger clone is one base distant. Other DNA sequences in the same sample also yield this CDR3. Using the deep immunoSEQ assay, TCR CDR3 regions were amplified from genomic DNA by multiplex PCR. Extracted genomic DNA from each cell subset was spread evenly across all wells of several immunoSEQ 96-well plates, with each plate serving as a replicate. For sorted subsets, around 200 ng genomic DNA, equal to 25,000 to 35,000 T cell genomes, was loaded into each replicate PCR. Purified libraries were quantified with a Qubit 3.0 fluorometer, sized on a Bioanalyzer 2100, and re-quantified with the KAPA Library Quantification kit. Each immunoSEQ 96-well plate was sequenced on its own single-read 150-cycle Illumina NextSeq 550 flow cell. From the authors' description of their analysis: The immunoSEQ output contained only junctional sequences without quality scores, so filtering could not match that applied to full-length reads. To assign V/J genes and CDR3, sequences were annotated against IMGT germline references using PyIR, a Python wrapper for IgBLAST v1.9. Any read was removed if the V/J assignment was weak (E-value above 1e-6), the CDR3 was missing, or the read contained stop codons, out-of-frame junctions, or ambiguous translated residues. A V3J clonotype was defined by an identical inferred V gene, J gene, and CDR3 amino acid sequence. Percentage overlap between repertoires was calculated by dividing the number of shared unique clonotypes by the size of the smaller repertoire. Three approaches were used to assess repertoire richness: RTK rarefaction, the Chao1 estimator, and Recon v2.1 estimates of unobserved clonotypes. OLGA was used to compute generation probabilities for all TCRbeta clonotypes that the gDNA method yielded from a few donors. Entries here come from immuneACCESS through TCRdb and include only in-frame sequences with V and J called. Some clones fail to appear in such tables; in the studies checked, an unresolved V gene covers under half of the shortfall, and the cause of the remainder is unknown. V and J calls and clone size come straight from that table; D and trimming were deduced from the DNA. Counted in this sample were a few hundred thousand clones; approximately 79% of them appeared once. The leading ten clones occupy about a tenth of the sample.

This entry comes from a study of shared clonotypes between healthy human individuals (TCRdb year 2020). In the study overall: The cohort included three men and a couple of women between 18 and 49 years of age. For each donor, three plates each were used for CD4 naive and CD4 memory, two plates were used for CD8 naive, and one plate was used for CD8 memory. To estimate repertoire size and how much clonotypes are shared between individuals, the study performed deep sequencing of blood TCR repertoires from about five healthy adults. To increase sequencing depth and limit assay-specific biases, TCR repertoire library preparation and sequencing were carried out by different laboratories using diverse techniques. Between about 0.85 and 10 billion PBMCs per donor were obtained by leukapheresis.

Here is what the overall study found, with its caveats: When several donors were compared, the shared fraction of clonotypes was about 5% for naive CD4, around 3.6% for naive CD8, 2% to 2.5% for memory CD4, and less than 0.5% for memory CD8. Rarefaction of sorted-subset datasets indicated incomplete sequencing despite the large sequencing depth. Because the study included a small number of donors, the genetic and exposure-history diversity represented was limited. Compared with non-shared clonotypes, clonotypes shared by all four sorted-subset donors had higher generation probabilities. Only blood was sampled, and tissue TCR repertoires likely differ from those in blood. Larger estimated clonotype richness was generally found for naive subsets than for memory subsets. Based on pairwise subsampling, the degree of clonotype sharing among donors was expected to be affected by sequencing depth.

The donors were healthy, HIV-negative adults who had no recently reported acute infections or vaccinations. Every donor was a Caucasian adult living in Nashville, Tennessee, USA. CD4+ T cells were enriched through magnetic negative selection, after which naive cells were positively selected on CD45RA and the remaining negative fraction served as the memory subset. After blood collection by leukapheresis, PBMCs were isolated using Ficoll-Histopaque density gradient centrifugation and then cryopreserved in the vapor phase of liquid nitrogen. Purity and quantity of every magnetically sorted T cell population were checked by analytical flow cytometry. Genomic DNA was isolated from each sorted fraction and quantified by UV absorbance on a Nanodrop 2000c. The CDR1 and CDR2 encoded by the germline V gene (reference sequence) are LNHDA and SQIVND. The CDR3 covers 12 residues, taking in both the cysteine and the phenylalanine. Kept here is only the CDR3 DNA, which spans 36 bases and is read in frame from base 1. V gives up 1 base and J gives up 7 bases, and the segment between their germline ends measures 4 bases.

The receptor chain draws on TRBV19 and TRBJ2-2; a confident D gene designation cannot be given. The sample was memory CD4+ T cells sorted from blood. The cell subset or site label of this sample denotes: CD45RA-negative fraction. The TCR was taken from a man aged 25 to 45 in good health. The bases are TGTGCCAGTAGTATAGGAGGCGGGGAGCTGTTTTTT. This is translated as CASSIGGGELFF. The full variable domain, with segments outside the CDR3 supplied by the reference TRBV19 and TRBJ2-2 proteins, appears as DGGITQSPKYLFRKEGQNVTLSCEQNLNHDAMYWYRQDPGQGLRLIYYSQIVNDFQKGDIAEGYSVSREKKESFPLTVTSAQKNPTAFYLCASSIGGGELFFGEGSRLTVL.